This T cell receptor beta chain was found in a study of blood T cell repertoires in COVID-19. Study summary: The United States, Italy and Spain supplied acute and convalescent COVID-19 samples. In each case, the material was cDNA or gDNA derived from T cells, B-cell-depleted T cells, or PBMCs.

CDR3 length equals 12 residues. Trimming removed 1 base at V and 10 bases at J, with 11 bases between. Germline CDR1 and CDR2: SQVTM and ANQGSEA. Authors' data handling: Amplification with reference gene primers provided the estimates of nucleated cell counts. Produced via immunoSEQ multiplex PCR; TCRdb's table is partial and in-frame only. That table furnishes V, J and clone size, whereas the DNA furnished D and trimming. The profile shows some 200,000 clones, around 83% of them singletons. The sequenced sample was peripheral blood. The chain joins TRBV29-1 to TRBJ2-1; maybe TRBD1 (5 bases). The TCR comes from a woman between 40 and 55 years old with acute or convalescent COVID-19. CDR3 DNA sequence: TGCAGCGTTGAAGGGGGCGGTTGGGAGCAGTTCTTC. Its protein is CSVEGGGWEQFF.